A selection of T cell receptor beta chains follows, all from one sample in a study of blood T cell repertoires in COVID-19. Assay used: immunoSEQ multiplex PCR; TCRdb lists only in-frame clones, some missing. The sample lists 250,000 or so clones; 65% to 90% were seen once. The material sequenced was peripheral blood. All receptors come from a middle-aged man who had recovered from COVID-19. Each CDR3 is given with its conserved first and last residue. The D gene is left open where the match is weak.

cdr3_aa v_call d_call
CASRTPRGSDTQYF TRBV6-5 TRBD1
CALVSGANVLTF TRBV29-1 NA
CASSAGTGTDTQYF TRBV7-2 TRBD1
CASSLRSGQAYEQYF TRBV11-2 TRBD1
CASSLGAGDGTGELFF TRBV5-1 NA
CASSSSHEQYF TRBV27 NA
CATSRESPGQGKGETQYF TRBV15 TRBD1
CASGGTRQETQYF TRBV2 TRBD2
CASSLAVGALQGYTF TRBV5-1 NA
CASSISTDTQYF TRBV5-1 NA
CATSDSTRDREILQMNTEAFF TRBV24-1 TRBD1
CASSGGTSGTPSTDTQYF TRBV19 TRBD2
CATSDTPGTGDETQYF TRBV24-1 TRBD1
CASSARQGVNTGELFF TRBV5-5 TRBD1
CASSPLGGAETQYF TRBV7-2 NA
CASSYSGVAGELFF TRBV6-5 NA
CASSQETVPTLRLSNQPQHF TRBV4-1 NA
CASSPAPHRGRNYGYTF TRBV5-6 TRBD1
CASSLGQGGGYTF TRBV7-2 NA
CASSQDGTGITGELFF TRBV3-1/TRBV3-2 TRBD1
CASSLGWTGGSNLFF TRBV11-2 TRBD1
CASSPPSGTGTYEQYF TRBV28 TRBD1
CASSFGNNQPQHF TRBV11-3 NA
CASSLDVRSSYNEQFF TRBV5-8 NA
CASKLQGTGELFF TRBV11-3 NA
CASRENRDPFLLSYEQYF TRBV2 NA
CASSINSAYNEQFF TRBV7-2 NA
CSGQGANEKLFF TRBV29-1 TRBD1
CASSDSNYGYTF TRBV25-1 NA
CASSSGARGYTF TRBV6-2/TRBV6-3 NA
CASSQTMTGGGGTTGELFF TRBV3-1/TRBV3-2 TRBD2
CASSLRSNQPQHF TRBV5-5 NA
CASSSNRGFDQPQHF TRBV5-8 TRBD1
CASSLAPTEGYGYTF TRBV5-6 NA
CASSLSSYEQYF TRBV5-6 NA